Below are 24 T cell receptor beta chains sequenced from a single sample in a study of blood T cell repertoires in COVID-19. Data came from immunoSEQ multiplex PCR; TCRdb stores just in-frame clones and leaves some out. The sample has 220,000 or so clones, approximately 84% seen once. Sequencing was performed on peripheral blood. The receptors were gathered from a middle-aged man who had recovered from COVID-19.

The V call is TRBV27, the J call TRBJ2-1; D is possibly TRBD2 (6 bases). The CDR3 is 15 residues long. V was cut by 3 bases and J by 7 bases, with 16 bases left in between. The V gene's germline CDR1 is MNHEY and CDR2 SMNVEV (reference sequence). The CDR3: CASSFGGVYMNEQFF. CDR3 nucleotide sequence: TGTGCCAGCAGTTTCGGGGGAGTCTATATGAATGAGCAGTTCTTC.

The chain is built from TRBV19 and TRBJ2-1, with 9 bases identical to TRBD1. Germline-derived CDR1 and CDR2 are LNHDA and SQIVND (reference sequence). V lost 6 bases, J lost 3 bases, and 6 bases stayed unmatched. This CDR3 has 15 residues. CDR3 loop: CASSFGTGYYNEQFF. The DNA of the CDR3 is TGTGCCAGTAGCTTTGGGACAGGGTACTACAATGAGCAGTTCTTC. Together with reference TRBV19 and TRBJ2-1, the CDR3 gives the full variable domain: DGGITQSPKYLFRKEGQNVTLSCEQNLNHDAMYWYRQDPGQGLRLIYYSQIVNDFQKGDIAEGYSVSREKKESFPLTVTSAQKNPTAFYLCASSFGTGYYNEQFFGPGTRLTVL.

The J gene is TRBJ1-4, the V gene TRBV19; 8 positions match TRBD1. The junction had 4 bases not matched to a gene; V was cut back by 1 base and J by 6 bases. The CDR3 covers 15 residues. Germline V gene lookup returns CDR1 LNHDA and CDR2 SQIVND (reference sequence). The CDR3 nucleotides are TGTGCCAGTAGTATAGGAGAGACAGGGGATGAAAAACTGTTTTTT. The encoded protein is CASSIGETGDEKLFF.

The chain carries TRBV19 and TRBJ2-3; a weak D match, TRBD2 (6 bases). Germline CDR1 and CDR2: LNHDA and SQIVND (reference sequence). V shed 7 bases and J shed 6 bases, with 17 bases lying between them. The length of the CDR3 is 14 residues. The CDR3 DNA is TGTGCCAGTAATTTAGGGGTTGGGGGGGATACGCAGTATTTT. It specifies CASNLGVGGDTQYF.

The chain is built from TRBV5-1 and TRBJ1-5; D call uncertain. The CDR3 has 13 amino acids. Germline V lookup: CDR1 SGHRS, CDR2 YFSETQ. V shed 3 bases and J shed 7 bases, with 11 bases lying between them. The CDR3 DNA reads as TGCGCCAGCAGCTACGGTTCGGGACAGCCCCAGCATTTT. Translating it yields CASSYGSGQPQHF.

The chain recombines TRBV28 with TRBJ1-1, with D unresolved. With 6 bases removed from V and 5 bases from J, the gap between germline ends came to 10 bases. Germline V CDR1 and CDR2: MDHEN, SYDVKM. The length of the CDR3 is 12 residues. The CDR3 DNA reads as TGTGCCAGCAGACCGTGGGAGACTGAAGCTTTCTTT. Its protein is CASRPWETEAFF. The complete variable domain, with remaining parts taken from reference TRBV28 and TRBJ1-1, reads DVKVTQSSRYLVKRTGEKVFLECVQDMDHENMFWYRQDPGLGLRLIYFSYDVKMKEKGDIPEGYSVSREKKERFSLILESASTNQTSMYLCASRPWETEAFFGQGTRLTVV.

The chain carries TRBV28 and TRBJ1-4; 9 bases map to TRBD1. This CDR3 has 14 amino acids. Trimming removed 5 bases from V and 7 bases from J; junction bases left unmatched: 5. Germline V gene sequence: CDR1 MDHEN, CDR2 SYDVKM. The CDR3 loop reads CASSLTGGGEKLFF. The CDR3 DNA reads as TGTGCCAGCAGTCTGACAGGGGGAGGTGAAAAACTGTTTTTT.

This chain links TRBV3-1 (or the pseudogene TRBV3-2) with TRBJ2-3; no definite D call. This CDR3 is 13 amino acids long. V lost 2 bases and J lost 6, with 9 bases in between. Germline V gives CDR1 LGHDT, CDR2 YNNKEL (reference sequence). CDR3 loop: CASSQRSLDTQYF. CDR3 nucleotide sequence: TGTGCCAGCAGCCAAAGGAGCTTGGATACGCAGTATTTT.

J is TRBJ2-7 and V is TRBV28, with TRBD1 identical over 8 bases. The V gene end was trimmed by 4 bases and the J gene end by 2 bases; junction bases not matched to a gene: 7. This CDR3 contains 15 residues. Germline assignment: CDR1 MDHEN and CDR2 SYDVKM. CDR3 DNA sequence: TGTGCCAGCAGTTCAGACTCACAGGGGGCCTACGAGCAGTACTTC. Amino acids: CASSSDSQGAYEQYF.

V gene TRBV18 combines with J gene TRBJ1-4; D gene ambiguous. Per germline, CDR1 KGHSH and CDR2 LQKENI. Deletions cut 1 base from V and 0 bases from J, with 9 bases between. CDR3 size: 16 residues. The CDR3 protein is CASSPLQPSTNEKLFF. As DNA, the CDR3 is TGTGCCAGCTCACCACTACAGCCGTCAACTAATGAAAAACTGTTTTTT.

The rearrangement joins TRBV7-9 to TRBJ1-6, with TRBD1 as a possible D gene (6 bases). CDR3 length: 15 amino acids. Trimming removed 5 bases at V and 6 bases at J, with 14 bases between. CDR1 and CDR2 from the germline V gene are SEHNR and FQNEAQ (reference sequence). The CDR3, as DNA: TGTGCCAGCAGCCTCGGGACAAGACTTAATTCACCCCTCCACTTT. It codes for CASSLGTRLNSPLHF.

V is TRBV27 and J is TRBJ1-4; 9 positions agree with TRBD1. Per the germline V gene, CDR1 is MNHEY and CDR2 is SMNVEV (reference sequence). The junction had 1 base not matched to a gene; V was cut back by 6 bases and J by 8 bases. The CDR3 loop spans 12 amino acids. For the CDR3, the DNA is TGTGCCAGCAGGGACAGGGGCGAAAAACTGTTTTTT. Translated, it gives CASRDRGEKLFF.

Here the CDR3 reads CASSDTTSPREQFF. In nucleotides, the CDR3 is TGCGCCAGCAGTGACACTACTAGTCCGCGAGAGCAGTTCTTC. The gene calls are TRBV10-1 and TRBJ2-1; TRBD2 might be the D (5 bases). From germline, CDR1 is WNHNN and CDR2 SYGVQD (reference sequence). CDR3 length: 14 amino acids. V gave up 3 bases and J gave up 10 bases, with 16 bases separating them.

Here the CDR3 reads CAIKPSGHTYEQYF. The CDR3 DNA is TGTGCCATCAAACCTAGCGGCCACACCTACGAGCAGTACTTC. V is TRBV28 and J is TRBJ2-7, with 7 bases fitting TRBD2. With 10 bases clipped from V and 2 bases from J, the junction kept 11 bases outside the gene matches. This CDR3 contains 14 residues. CDR1 is MDHEN, CDR2 SYDVKM, per germline.

The chain uses TRBV19 and TRBJ2-3, with a possible D match to TRBD2 (6 bases). The CDR3 runs to 19 residues. The germline CDR1 and CDR2 sequences are LNHDA and SQIVND (reference sequence). The V and J ends lost 5 bases and 4 bases respectively, with 28 bases between them. The CDR3 is CASSPLQPGGRRLSDTQYF. CDR3 nucleotide sequence: TGTGCCAGTAGTCCCCTCCAACCCGGGGGACGGAGGTTATCAGATACGCAGTATTTT. Full variable domain (outside the CDR3, taken from reference TRBV19 and TRBJ2-3): DGGITQSPKYLFRKEGQNVTLSCEQNLNHDAMYWYRQDPGQGLRLIYYSQIVNDFQKGDIAEGYSVSREKKESFPLTVTSAQKNPTAFYLCASSPLQPGGRRLSDTQYFGPGTRLTVL.

This clone occurred a few times. This chain joins TRBV5-5 and TRBJ2-2; TRBD2 aligns across 13 bases. From germline, CDR1 is SGHKS and CDR2 YYEKEE (reference sequence). The junction had 5 bases not matched to a gene; V was cut back by 4 bases and J by 5 bases. This CDR3 is built from 16 residues. CDR3 region: CASSIRTSGSTGELFF. CDR3 DNA: TGTGCCAGCAGCATACGGACTAGCGGGAGTACCGGGGAGCTGTTTTTT.

This clone was picked up a small number of times. This sequence joins TRBV6-5 and TRBJ1-4; 7 positions match TRBD1. This CDR3 region has 14 residues. Germline V gene sequence: CDR1 MNHEY, CDR2 SVGAGI. Trimming at V came to 8 bases and at J to 7 bases, leaving 10 bases not matched to a gene. The CDR3 region has the DNA TGTGCCAGCCGGAGAATACAGGGGAGTGAAAAACTGTTTTTT. This encodes CASRRIQGSEKLFF.

This clone came up once. Other DNA variants within this sample encode the same CDR3. The rearrangement joins TRBV28 to TRBJ2-7; 8 nucleotides agree with TRBD2. The CDR3 extends over 15 amino acids. Trimming removed 4 bases from V and 0 bases from J; junction bases left unmatched: 5. CDR1 is MDHEN, CDR2 SYDVKM, per germline. As DNA, the CDR3 is TGTGCCAGCAGTTCGACGGGGGGGAGCTCCTACGAGCAGTACTTC. The encoded protein is CASSSTGGSSYEQYF.

The V and J genes are TRBV6-5 and TRBJ1-2; D call uncertain. From germline, CDR1 is MNHEY and CDR2 SVGAGI. With 0 bases removed from V and 4 bases from J, the gap between germline ends came to 9 bases. The CDR3 contains 14 residues. This CDR3 reads CASSYSGFGYGYTF. CDR3 nucleotides: TGTGCCAGCAGTTACTCGGGCTTTGGCTATGGCTACACCTTC.

This rearrangement joins TRBV5-1 to TRBJ2-2; 9 bases line up with TRBD1. Germline trimming cut 4 bases from V and 0 bases from J; bases unmatched to any gene: 4. This CDR3 is built from 16 residues. Germline V gene sequence: CDR1 SGHRS, CDR2 YFSETQ. CDR3 sequence reads: CASSPGTGTNTGELFF. The CDR3 region has the DNA TGCGCCAGCAGCCCCGGGACAGGGACGAACACCGGGGAGCTGTTTTTT.

This sequence joins TRBV28 and TRBJ1-2; TRBD1 agrees at 7 bases. Germline CDR1 and CDR2: MDHEN and SYDVKM. This CDR3 is built from 14 residues. The CDR3 here is CVSREDRELGGYTF. Here the CDR3 DNA reads TGTGTCTCGCGGGAAGACAGGGAGTTGGGTGGCTACACCTTC.

This chain uses TRBV27 with TRBJ1-5; 7 bases match TRBD1. The CDR3 has 17 residues. V shed 3 bases, J shed 6 bases, and the junction held 14 bases outside the gene matches. Germline-derived CDR1 and CDR2 are MNHEY and SMNVEV (reference sequence). CDR3 amino acids: CASSFAPPDREVQPQHF. CDR3 nucleotides: TGTGCCAGCAGTTTTGCCCCACCAGACAGGGAGGTTCAGCCCCAGCATTTT.

The V and J genes are TRBV6-2 or TRBV6-3 and TRBJ2-2, with TRBD2 identical over 12 bases. Per germline, CDR1 MNHEY and CDR2 SVGEGT. The CDR3 sequence is 18 residues long. V was pared by 0 bases and J by 3 bases, with 5 bases of the junction left unmatched. The chain's CDR3 is CASSYSRRLAGDTGELFF. In nucleotides, the CDR3 is TGTGCCAGCAGTTACTCTCGACGACTAGCGGGAGACACCGGGGAGCTGTTTTTT.

V usage is TRBV27 and J usage is TRBJ2-7; TRBD1 aligns across 10 bases. The germline CDR1 and CDR2 sequences are MNHEY and SMNVEV (reference sequence). The length of the CDR3 is 15 residues. J lost 1 base, V lost 7 bases, and 7 bases had no gene match. CDR3 sequence (DNA): TGTGCCAGCAATTCAGGACAGGGGGGATCCTACGAGCAGTACTTC. Protein sequence: CASNSGQGGSYEQYF.